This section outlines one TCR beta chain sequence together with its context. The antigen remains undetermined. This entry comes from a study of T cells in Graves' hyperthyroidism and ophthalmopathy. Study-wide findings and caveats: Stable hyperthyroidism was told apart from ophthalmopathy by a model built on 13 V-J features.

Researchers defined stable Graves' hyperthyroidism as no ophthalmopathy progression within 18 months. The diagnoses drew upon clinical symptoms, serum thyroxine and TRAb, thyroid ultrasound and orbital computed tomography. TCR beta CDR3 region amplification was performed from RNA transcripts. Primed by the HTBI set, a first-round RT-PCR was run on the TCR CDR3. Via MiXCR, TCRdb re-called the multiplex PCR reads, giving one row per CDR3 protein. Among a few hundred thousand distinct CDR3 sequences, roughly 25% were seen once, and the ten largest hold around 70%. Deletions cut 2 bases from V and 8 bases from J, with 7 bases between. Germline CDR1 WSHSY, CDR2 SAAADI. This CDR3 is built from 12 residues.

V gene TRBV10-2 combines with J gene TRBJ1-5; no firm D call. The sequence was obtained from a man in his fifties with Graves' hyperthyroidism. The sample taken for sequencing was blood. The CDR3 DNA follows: TGCGCCAGCAGTGAGGGAATGGAGCCCCAGCATTTT. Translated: CASSEGMEPQHF.